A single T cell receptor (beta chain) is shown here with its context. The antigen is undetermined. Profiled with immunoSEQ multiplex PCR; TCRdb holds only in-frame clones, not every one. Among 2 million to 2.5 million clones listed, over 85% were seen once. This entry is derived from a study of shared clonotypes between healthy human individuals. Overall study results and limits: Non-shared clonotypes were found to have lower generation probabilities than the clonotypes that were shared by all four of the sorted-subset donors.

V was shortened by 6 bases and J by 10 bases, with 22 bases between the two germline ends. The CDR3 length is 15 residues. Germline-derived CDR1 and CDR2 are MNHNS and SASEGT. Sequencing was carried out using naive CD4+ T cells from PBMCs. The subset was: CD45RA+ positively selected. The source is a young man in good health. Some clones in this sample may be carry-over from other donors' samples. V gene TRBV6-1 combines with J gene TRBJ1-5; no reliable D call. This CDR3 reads CASRELRVRSVPQHF. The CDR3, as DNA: TGTGCCAGCAGAGAACTAAGGGTAAGATCAGTTCCCCAGCATTTT.